This TCR beta chain was sequenced during a study of blood T cell repertoires in COVID-19. Generated by immunoSEQ multiplex PCR, the TCRdb table keeps only in-frame clones and is missing some. Of approximately 35,000 clones in the sample, 70% to 85% were seen once. This receptor was taken from a human donor in a cohort sampled during active COVID-19. The sequencing sample was made of peripheral blood.

The CDR3 protein is CASSQGGSKNIQYF. CDR3 in DNA: TGCGCCAGCAGCCAGGGGGGTTCCAAAAACATTCAGTACTTC. This chain connects TRBV10-1 to TRBJ2-4, with a possible D match to TRBD1 (7 bases). Trimming took off 6 bases at V and 2 bases at J, with 11 bases between the two ends. Germline values: CDR1 WNHNN, CDR2 SYGVQD (reference sequence). The CDR3 consists of 14 residues.